These T cell receptor beta chains were read from a single sample in a study of shared clonotypes between healthy human individuals. This table comes from immunoSEQ multiplex PCR, and its TCRdb copy is limited to in-frame clones, with some not included. The sample has about a million clones, about 80% seen once; the top ten hold roughly 0.83%. Material for sequencing was memory CD4+ T cells from PBMCs. The receptors originated from a man aged 18 to 30 in good health. Some clones in this sample may be carry-over from other donors' samples. CDR3s include the opening cysteine and the closing phenylalanine or tryptophan. The D gene is left open where the match is weak.

TRBV6-1	.	TRBJ1-2	CASSESGLYGYTF	TGTGCCAGCAGTGAATCCGGGCTCTATGGCTACACCTTC
TRBV7-9	.	TRBJ1-2	CASTIGEGVGYGYTF	TGTGCCAGCACCATCGGCGAGGGGGTAGGATATGGCTACACCTTC
TRBV6-5	TRBD1	TRBJ1-3	CASSRDSASGNTIYF	TGTGCCAGCAGCCGGGACAGCGCCTCTGGAAACACCATATATTTT
TRBV11-1	.	TRBJ2-1	CASSPGRTRNNEQFF	TGTGCCAGCAGCCCCGGGCGGACGAGGAACAATGAGCAGTTCTTC
TRBV28	TRBD2	TRBJ2-3	CASSTYSLAAKTDTQYF	TGTGCCAGCAGTACTTACTCACTAGCGGCCAAGACAGATACGCAGTATTTT
TRBV7-3	.	TRBJ2-1	CASSLGFSNNEQFF	TGTGCCAGCAGCTTGGGGTTTTCCAACAATGAGCAGTTCTTC
TRBV11-2	.	TRBJ1-4	CASSRGEIRSEKLFF	TGTGCCAGCAGCCGAGGGGAGATCAGAAGCGAAAAACTGTTTTTT
TRBV7-2	.	TRBJ1-3	CASSRLGANSGNTIYF	TGTGCCAGCAGCCGCCTGGGGGCGAACTCTGGAAACACCATATATTTT
TRBV15	TRBD1	TRBJ2-2	CATSNGQDDGTGELFF	TGTGCCACCAGCAACGGACAGGACGACGGGACCGGGGAGCTGTTTTTT
TRBV7-2	.	TRBJ2-5	CASSPLRTQETQYF	TGTGCCAGCAGCCCTCTCAGGACCCAAGAGACCCAGTACTTC